The rows below give T cell receptor beta chains drawn from one sample of a study of cytomegalovirus exposure and HLA in healthy donors. The data were produced by immunoSEQ multiplex PCR, yet TCRdb's version contains in-frame clones alone and is incomplete. This repertoire shows 180,000 or so clones, approximately 78% found once; its top ten account for 6.5%. Sequencing was carried out using PBMCs. These receptors were collected from a woman in her 50s in good health and CMV-seropositive. Each CDR3 is given with its conserved first and last residue. The D gene is left open where the match is weak. Not all rows give a size; the values are once, few, many and, for expanded clones, a class.

v_gene	d_gene	len	j_gene	abundance	CDR3aa	CDR3nt
TRBV19	TRBD1	16	TRBJ2-2	few	CASNPTGDPNTGELFF	TGTGCCAGTAACCCAACAGGGGATCCGAACACCGGGGAGCTGTTTTTT
TRBV11-3	NA	13	TRBJ1-1	NA	CASSWTENTEAFF	TGTGCCAGCAGCTGGACAGAGAACACTGAAGCTTTCTTT
TRBV29-1	NA	15	TRBJ2-2	NA	CSVESGGSYTGELFF	TGCAGCGTTGAATCCGGGGGAAGTTACACCGGGGAGCTGTTTTTT
TRBV28	NA	14	TRBJ1-2	NA	CASREGSSNYGYTF	TGTGCCAGCAGGGAGGGGTCTTCTAACTATGGCTACACCTTC
TRBV18	NA	12	TRBJ2-3	NA	CASSPNTDTQYF	TGTGCCAGCTCACCCAACACAGATACGCAGTATTTT
TRBV4-3	NA	15	TRBJ1-2	NA	CASSQEKTGFGGYTF	TGCGCCAGCAGCCAGGAGAAAACAGGGTTTGGGGGCTACACCTTC
TRBV5-1	TRBD2	17	TRBJ2-7	NA	CASSSGIETSGGYEQYF	TGCGCCAGCAGCTCCGGAATAGAAACTAGCGGGGGCTACGAGCAGTACTTC
TRBV18	NA	16	TRBJ1-5	NA	CASSPNSQGDGEPQHF	TGTGCCAGCTCACCAAATTCACAGGGCGATGGTGAGCCCCAGCATTTT
TRBV5-1	NA	14	TRBJ2-5	NA	CASSITGIQETQYF	TGCGCCAGCAGCATAACCGGGATTCAAGAGACCCAGTACTTC
TRBV2	NA	13	TRBJ2-5	NA	CASSGGRVGTQYF	TGTGCCAGCAGTGGGGGCAGGGTGGGGACCCAGTACTTC
TRBV13	NA	14	TRBJ1-6	NA	CASSLGRNNSPLHF	TGTGCCAGCAGCTTAGGCAGGAATAATTCACCCCTCCACTTT
TRBV5-1	NA	16	TRBJ2-1	NA	CASSLEFGSGSSEQFF	TGCGCCAGCAGCTTAGAGTTCGGTAGCGGTTCGTCGGAGCAGTTCTTC
TRBV6-6	NA	11	TRBJ1-1	NA	CASSRRTEAFF	TGTGCCAGCAGTCGACGGACAGAAGCTTTCTTT
TRBV7-2	TRBD1	14	TRBJ1-1	NA	CASSVRQGWTEAFF	TGTGCCAGCAGCGTACGACAGGGGTGGACTGAAGCTTTCTTT
TRBV6-1	TRBD1	14	TRBJ2-7	NA	CASSYRDRGYEQYF	TGTGCCAGCAGTTATCGGGACAGGGGCTACGAGCAGTACTTC
TRBV5-1	NA	13	TRBJ2-7	NA	CASSWRTAYEQYF	TGCGCCAGCAGCTGGAGGACAGCCTACGAGCAGTACTTC
TRBV6-6	NA	12	TRBJ1-1	NA	CASSSDSREAFF	TGTGCCAGCAGTTCGGACAGCCGTGAAGCTTTCTTT
TRBV2	TRBD1	14	TRBJ2-7	NA	CASRPDRGPYEQYF	TGTGCCAGCAGGCCGGACAGGGGGCCCTACGAGCAGTACTTC
TRBV6-6	NA	13	TRBJ2-7	NA	CATRQGSHGEQYF	TGTGCCACCCGCCAGGGGTCCCACGGCGAGCAGTACTTC
TRBV7-2	TRBD2	15	TRBJ2-1	NA	CASSPFRGSGAPLLF	TGTGCCAGCAGCCCCTTCCGCGGTAGCGGGGCCCCTTTGCTCTTC
TRBV11-2	TRBD2	14	TRBJ2-1	NA	CASSQGLAGREQFF	TGTGCCAGCAGCCAGGGACTAGCGGGGAGGGAGCAGTTCTTC
TRBV28	TRBD2	17	TRBJ2-7	NA	CASIGGLAGARSYEQYF	TGTGCCAGCATTGGGGGACTAGCGGGGGCTCGGTCATACGAGCAGTACTTC
TRBV28	TRBD1	14	TRBJ1-4	NA	CASRSGQGSSKLFF	TGTGCCAGCAGGTCCGGACAGGGTTCATCAAAACTGTTTTTT
TRBV5-1	NA	14	TRBJ2-5	NA	CASSSDKFQETQYF	TGCGCCAGCAGCTCGGACAAATTCCAAGAGACCCAGTACTTC
TRBV2	TRBD1	11	TRBJ1-1	NA	CASSGQGEAFF	TGTGCCAGCAGCGGACAGGGAGAAGCTTTCTTT
TRBV28	NA	15	TRBJ2-5	once	CASSSITRSQETQYF	TGTGCCAGCAGCTCCATAACCCGGTCCCAAGAGACCCAGTACTTC
TRBV7-9	TRBD2	16	TRBJ2-3	few	CASSWIHSGSTDTQYF	TGTGCCAGCAGCTGGATTCATAGCGGGAGCACAGATACGCAGTATTTT
TRBV6-1	NA	15	TRBJ1-2	NA	CASRHRTPSSYGYTF	TGTGCCAGCAGACACAGGACCCCGAGTAGCTATGGCTACACCTTC
TRBV4-3	TRBD2	16	TRBJ2-7	NA	CASSVDQGTSHHEQYF	TGCGCCAGCAGCGTAGATCAAGGGACTAGTCACCACGAGCAGTACTTC
TRBV30	TRBD1	11	TRBJ1-2	NA	CAWMAGGGYTF	TGTGCCTGGATGGCAGGGGGCGGCTACACCTTC
TRBV30	NA	15	TRBJ2-7	once	CAWSVRIGQPHEQYF	TGTGCCTGGAGTGTACGCATTGGGCAGCCTCACGAGCAGTACTTC
TRBV4-3	TRBD1	15	TRBJ2-2	NA	CAILGDRGRSGELFF	TGCGCCATCCTCGGGGACAGGGGGCGATCCGGGGAGCTGTTTTTT
TRBV19	TRBD2	13	TRBJ2-5	NA	CASSIGTKETQYF	TGTGCCAGTAGTATTGGGACTAAAGAGACCCAGTACTTC
TRBV2	TRBD2	14	TRBJ2-7	NA	CASSLGLVLGEQYF	TGTGCCAGCAGTCTTGGACTAGTCTTGGGCGAGCAGTACTTC
TRBV7-9	TRBD1	15	TRBJ1-6	NA	CASSYRQGNNSPLHF	TGTGCCAGCAGCTATAGACAGGGGAATAATTCACCCCTCCACTTT